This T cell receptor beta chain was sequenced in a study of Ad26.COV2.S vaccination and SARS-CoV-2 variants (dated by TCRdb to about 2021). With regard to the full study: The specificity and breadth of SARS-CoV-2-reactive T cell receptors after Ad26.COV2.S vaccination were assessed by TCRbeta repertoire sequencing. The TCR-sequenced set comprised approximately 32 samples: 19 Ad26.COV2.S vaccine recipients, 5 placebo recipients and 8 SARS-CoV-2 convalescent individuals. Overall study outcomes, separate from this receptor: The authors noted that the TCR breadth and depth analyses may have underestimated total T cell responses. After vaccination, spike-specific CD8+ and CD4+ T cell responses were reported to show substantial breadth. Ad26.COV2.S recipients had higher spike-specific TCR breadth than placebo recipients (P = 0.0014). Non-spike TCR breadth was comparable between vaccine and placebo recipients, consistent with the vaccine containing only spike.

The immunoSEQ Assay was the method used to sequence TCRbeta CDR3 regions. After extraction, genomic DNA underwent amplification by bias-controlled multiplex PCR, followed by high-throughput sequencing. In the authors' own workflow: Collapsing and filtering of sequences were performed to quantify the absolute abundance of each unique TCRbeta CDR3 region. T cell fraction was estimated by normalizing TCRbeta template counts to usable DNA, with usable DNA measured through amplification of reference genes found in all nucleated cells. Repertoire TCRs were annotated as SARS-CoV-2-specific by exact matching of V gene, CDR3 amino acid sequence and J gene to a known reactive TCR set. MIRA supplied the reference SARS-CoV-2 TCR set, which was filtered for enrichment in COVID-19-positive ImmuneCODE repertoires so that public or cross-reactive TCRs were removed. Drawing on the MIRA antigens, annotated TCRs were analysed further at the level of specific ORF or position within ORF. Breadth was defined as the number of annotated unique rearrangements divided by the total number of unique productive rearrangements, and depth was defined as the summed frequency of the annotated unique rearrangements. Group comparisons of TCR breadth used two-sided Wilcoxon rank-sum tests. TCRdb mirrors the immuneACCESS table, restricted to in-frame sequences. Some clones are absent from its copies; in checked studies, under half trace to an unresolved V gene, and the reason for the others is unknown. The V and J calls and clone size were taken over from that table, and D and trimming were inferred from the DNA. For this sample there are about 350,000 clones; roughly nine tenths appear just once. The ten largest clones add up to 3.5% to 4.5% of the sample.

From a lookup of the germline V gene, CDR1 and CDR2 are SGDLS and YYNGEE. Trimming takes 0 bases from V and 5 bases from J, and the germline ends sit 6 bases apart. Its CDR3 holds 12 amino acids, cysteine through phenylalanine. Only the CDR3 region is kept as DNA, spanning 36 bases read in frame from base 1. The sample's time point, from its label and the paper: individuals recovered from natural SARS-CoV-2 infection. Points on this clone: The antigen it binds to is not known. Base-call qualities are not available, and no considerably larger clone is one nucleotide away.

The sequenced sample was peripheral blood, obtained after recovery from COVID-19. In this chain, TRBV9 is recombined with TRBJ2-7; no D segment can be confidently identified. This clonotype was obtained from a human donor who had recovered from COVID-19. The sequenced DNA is TGTGCCAGCAGCGTAGCGGATGACGAGCAGTACTTC. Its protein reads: CASSVADDEQYF.